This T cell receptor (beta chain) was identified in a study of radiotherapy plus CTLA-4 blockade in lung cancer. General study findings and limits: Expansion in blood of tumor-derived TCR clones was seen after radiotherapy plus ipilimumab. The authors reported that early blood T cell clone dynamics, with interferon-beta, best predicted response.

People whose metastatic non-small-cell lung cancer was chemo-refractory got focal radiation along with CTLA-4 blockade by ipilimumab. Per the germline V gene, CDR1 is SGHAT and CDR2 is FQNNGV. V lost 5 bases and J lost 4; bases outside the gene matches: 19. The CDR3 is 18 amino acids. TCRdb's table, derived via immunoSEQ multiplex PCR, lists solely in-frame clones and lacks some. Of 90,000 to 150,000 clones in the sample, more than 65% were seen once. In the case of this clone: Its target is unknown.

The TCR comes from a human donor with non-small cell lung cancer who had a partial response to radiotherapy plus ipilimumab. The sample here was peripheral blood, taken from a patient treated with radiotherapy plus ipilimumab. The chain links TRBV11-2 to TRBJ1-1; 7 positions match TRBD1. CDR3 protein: CASSPSLARGVRLTEAFF. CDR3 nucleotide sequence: TGTGCCAGCAGCCCAAGTCTCGCCAGGGGGGTCAGACTCACTGAAGCTTTCTTT.